The 20 T cell receptor beta chains given below trace back to one sample, sequenced in a study of shared clonotypes between healthy human individuals. Sequencing was performed with immunoSEQ multiplex PCR; in TCRdb, only in-frame clones are kept and a portion is missing. The sample records 2,100,000 or so clones, 90% to 96% being singletons. Sequences were obtained from naive CD4+ T cells sorted from blood. The subset: CD45RA+ positively selected. The receptors were gathered from a man between 18 and 35 years old in good health.

The chain joins TRBV2 to TRBJ2-1; D might be TRBD1 or TRBD2, each matching 5 bases. The CDR3 has 13 residues. Trimming took off 6 bases at V and 6 bases at J, with 12 bases between the two ends. Germline CDR1 is SNHLY and CDR2 is FYNNEI. The CDR3 sequence: CASSQGVGNEQFF. The CDR3 DNA follows: TGTGCCAGCAGCCAGGGAGTAGGCAATGAGCAGTTCTTC.

The chain couples TRBV27 to TRBJ1-5; 10 bases are shared with TRBD1. V gave up 6 bases and J gave up 2 bases; unmatched junction bases: 7. The CDR3 loop spans 16 amino acids. Germline V CDR1 and CDR2: MNHEY, SMNVEV (reference sequence). As DNA, the CDR3 is TGTGCCAGCAGAGCCCGGGACAGGGGCGGCAATCAGCCCCAGCATTTT. Its translation is CASRARDRGGNQPQHF.

This CDR3 is CASSPGPDEKLFF. CDR3 in DNA: TGCGCCAGCAGCCCGGGACCGGATGAAAAACTGTTTTTT. The gene calls are TRBV5-1 and TRBJ1-4, with D maybe TRBD1 (5 bases). Trimming left V 4 bases short and J 6 bases short, with 10 bases between. CDR3 length: 13 residues. The V gene's germline CDR1 is SGHRS and CDR2 YFSETQ.

The chain joins TRBV18 to TRBJ2-5; no firm D call. V shed 6 bases and J shed 2 bases, with 16 bases lying between them. From germline, CDR1 is KGHSH and CDR2 LQKENI. The CDR3 covers 15 residues. The CDR3 sequence: CASSSFWGNQETQYF. CDR3 nucleotide sequence: TGTGCCAGCTCGTCCTTTTGGGGTAATCAAGAGACCCAGTACTTC.

This chain connects TRBV4-2 to TRBJ2-2; TRBD1 matches 8 bases. The CDR3 extends over 16 amino acids. V shed 1 base and J 1 base; nucleotides not matched to a gene: 2. CDR1 and CDR2 from the germline V gene are LGHNA and YNFKEQ. CDR3 protein: CASSQGDRKNTGELFF. The CDR3, as DNA: TGTGCCAGCAGCCAAGGGGACAGGAAGAACACCGGGGAGCTGTTTTTT.

In regard to this clone: Other DNA sequences of this sample code for an identical CDR3. The rearrangement joins TRBV9 to TRBJ1-1, with unresolved D. The germline gives CDR1 SGDLS, CDR2 YYNGEE. The CDR3 spans 14 residues. Trimming removed 0 bases from V and 1 base from J, with 7 bases in between. The CDR3 spells CASSVEGSNTEAFF. The CDR3, as DNA: TGTGCCAGCAGCGTAGAAGGTTCGAACACTGAAGCTTTCTTT.

Comments on this clone: In the same sample, other DNA sequences code for this CDR3. The genes are TRBV5-1 and TRBJ1-1; D gene unclear. Germline assignment: CDR1 SGHRS and CDR2 YFSETQ. Trimming removed 0 bases at V and 1 base at J, with 7 bases between. The CDR3 contains 14 residues. For the CDR3, the DNA is TGCGCCAGCAGCTTGGGAGGTACGAACACTGAAGCTTTCTTT. It codes for CASSLGGTNTEAFF.

The rearrangement uses TRBV19 and TRBJ1-5; 9 bases agree with TRBD1. V was pared by 4 bases and J by 5 bases, with 3 bases of the junction left unmatched. Germline V gene lookup returns CDR1 LNHDA and CDR2 SQIVND (reference sequence). The CDR3 covers 14 residues. CDR3 amino acids: CASSTDRGHQPQHF. The CDR3 DNA is TGTGCCAGTAGTACGGACAGGGGACATCAGCCCCAGCATTTT.

The chain joins TRBV6-6 to TRBJ1-4, with unresolved D. The CDR3 extends over 16 amino acids. Trimming left V 5 bases short and J 5 bases short, with 18 bases between. Looked up from germline, CDR1 is MNHNY and CDR2 is SVGAGI (reference sequence). The CDR3 loop is CASSLFDGVRNEKLFF. CDR3 in DNA: TGTGCCAGCAGTCTTTTCGACGGGGTTCGGAATGAAAAACTGTTTTTT.

The chain is built from TRBV28 and TRBJ1-6; the D gene is possibly TRBD1 (5 bases). Germline V gene sequence: CDR1 MDHEN, CDR2 SYDVKM. The CDR3 spans 15 residues. Trimming removed 6 bases from V and 5 bases from J, with 14 bases in between. The CDR3 DNA reads TGTGCCAGCAGACCGGGGGGGGTTAATAATTCACCCCTCCACTTT. This gives the protein CASRPGGVNNSPLHF.

This chain connects TRBV18 to TRBJ2-2; no firm D call. V lost 0 bases, J lost 5 bases, and 10 bases lay in between. Germline assignment: CDR1 KGHSH and CDR2 LQKENI. The CDR3 consists of 15 residues. The CDR3 bases are TGTGCCAGCTCACCACCTCCGGGCCGAACCGGGGAGCTGTTTTTT. Protein sequence: CASSPPPGRTGELFF.

The V gene is TRBV4-3, the J gene TRBJ2-7, with D possibly TRBD1 on 5 matching bases. CDR1 is LGHNA and CDR2 is YSLEER in the germline V gene. V shed 0 bases and J shed 2 bases, with 11 bases lying between them. The CDR3 is made up of 15 amino acids. The CDR3 nucleotides are TGCGCCAGCAGCCAAGATGCTCAGGGTCCCTACGAGCAGTACTTC. Translation gives CASSQDAQGPYEQYF.

The chain uses TRBV5-1 and TRBJ2-3; D perhaps matches TRBD2 (6 bases). V lost 2 bases and J 4 bases, leaving 14 bases between the germline ends. The CDR3 length is 15 residues. The germline gives CDR1 SGHRS, CDR2 YFSETQ. CDR3 amino acids: CASSFASGGSDTQYF. In DNA, the CDR3 is TGCGCCAGCAGCTTCGCTAGTGGGGGGTCAGATACGCAGTATTTT.

The chain is built from TRBV6-1 and TRBJ2-3, with TRBD2 identical over 10 bases. The CDR3 is 20 residues long. Germline values: CDR1 MNHNS, CDR2 SASEGT. Trimming at V came to 2 bases and at J to 5 bases, leaving 19 bases not matched to a gene. The CDR3 bases are TGTGCCAGCAGTGAACTACCCCTAAGGGCTAGCGGGAGTGGGAGAGATACGCAGTATTTT. Residues: CASSELPLRASGSGRDTQYF.

The chain links TRBV30 to TRBJ1-5; a possible D gene is TRBD1 (5 bases). This CDR3 is 14 amino acids long. Germline V gives CDR1 GTSNPN, CDR2 SVGIG (reference sequence). The V end lost 1 base, the J end lost 4 bases, and 11 bases lay between the germline ends. CDR3 loop: CAWSGDLSNQPQHF. In DNA form, the CDR3 reads TGTGCCTGGAGTGGGGACCTCTCAAATCAGCCCCAGCATTTT.

The chain is built from TRBV6-5 and TRBJ2-2, with 7 bases that match TRBD2. Germline lookup yields CDR1 MNHEY and CDR2 SVGAGI. V lost 6 bases, J lost 4 bases, and 5 bases stayed unmatched. This CDR3 contains 14 residues. In DNA, the CDR3 is TGTGCCAGCAGCCGCGGGAGTGGCACCGGGGAGCTGTTTTTT. Translating it yields CASSRGSGTGELFF.

In the case of this clone: Other DNA sequences from this sample encode an identical CDR3 as well. This sequence joins TRBV28 and TRBJ1-4; tentative D call: TRBD1 (6 bases). CDR1 and CDR2 (germline): MDHEN, SYDVKM. CDR3 length: 13 residues. Deletions cut 7 bases from V and 4 bases from J, with 10 bases between. As DNA, the CDR3 is TGTGCCAGCAAACAGGGAGGTAATGAAAAACTGTTTTTT. Its protein is CASKQGGNEKLFF.

The rearrangement uses TRBV21-1 and TRBJ2-1. TRBV21-1 is termed a pseudogene. The CDR3 consists of 15 residues. CDR3 in amino acids: CASSKRLEGMGEQFF. CDR3 sequence (DNA): TGTGCCAGCAGCAAACGGCTAGAGGGGATGGGTGAGCAGTTCTTC.

The rearrangement links TRBV5-4 to TRBJ1-2; the D is unclear. V shed 3 bases and J shed 3 bases, with 12 bases lying between them. This CDR3 region has 14 residues. Germline loops: CDR1 SGHNT, CDR2 YYREEE (reference sequence). CDR3 in amino acids: CASSSSWKDYGYTF. CDR3 nucleotides: TGTGCCAGCAGCTCTTCATGGAAAGACTATGGCTACACCTTC. The full variable domain, completed using reference TRBV5-4 and TRBJ1-2, is ETGVTQSPTHLIKTRGQQVTLRCSSQSGHNTVSWYQQALGQGPQFIFQYYREEENGRGNFPPRFSGLQFPNYSSELNVNALELDDSALYLCASSSSWKDYGYTFGSGTRLTVV.

The chain carries TRBV15 and TRBJ1-5, with D possibly matching TRBD1 (5 bases). The CDR3 is 15 amino acids. V lost 0 bases and J lost 6, with 12 bases in between. Looked up from germline, CDR1 is LNHNV and CDR2 is YYDKDF (reference sequence). Here the CDR3 reads CATSRDRGEFQPQHF. DNA of the CDR3: TGTGCCACCAGCAGAGATCGAGGGGAGTTTCAGCCCCAGCATTTT.